This T cell receptor beta chain was sequenced for a study of T-cell memory formation after mild COVID-19. Study-wide background: Each donor largely had its own TCR clusters. Study outcomes and limitations: Day 37-peaking second-wave clones had unconfirmed SARS-CoV-2 specificity. Chiefly within CM and EM were the contracting CD4+ clones; CD8+ ones were within EMRA.

Worth noting for this clonotype: Its cognate antigen is unknown.

The CDR3 consists of 15 residues. Trimming cost V 1 base and J 0 bases, with 10 bases left between them. Germline CDR1 is SGDLS and CDR2 is YYNGEE. The 5'RACE method, run with constant-segment primers, produced TCR alpha and TCR beta cDNA libraries (carrying sample barcodes and UMIs). MiXCR, run by TCRdb on the 5' RACE reads, gives a single entry per CDR3 protein. This table has approximately 34,000 distinct CDR3 sequences, under 8% appearing once. This receptor was obtained from a young man who had mild COVID-19 (a few samples of this study predate the infection). Cell type and time point are not known. Sequencing was done on a sample of PBMCs or a T cell subset sorted from them (not recorded which). The V and J genes are TRBV9 and TRBJ2-5; TRBD2 might be the D (5 bases). The CDR3 here is CASSVTPGYQETQYF. For the CDR3, the DNA is TGTGCCAGCAGCGTAACCCCGGGGTACCAAGAGACCCAGTACTTC.